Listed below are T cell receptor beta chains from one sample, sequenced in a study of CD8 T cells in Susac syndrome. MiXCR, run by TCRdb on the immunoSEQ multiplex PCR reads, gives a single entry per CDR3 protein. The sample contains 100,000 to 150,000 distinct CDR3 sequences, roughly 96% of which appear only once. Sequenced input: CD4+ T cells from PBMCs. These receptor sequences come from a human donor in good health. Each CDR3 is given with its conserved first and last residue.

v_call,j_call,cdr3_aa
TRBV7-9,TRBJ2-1,CASSLGTVYNEQFF
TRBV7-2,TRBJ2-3,CASSLMSDTQYF
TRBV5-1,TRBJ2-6,CASSLETSGANVLTF
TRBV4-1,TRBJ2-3,CASSQGTSGYTQYF
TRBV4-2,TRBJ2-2,CASSRAGGTTGELFF
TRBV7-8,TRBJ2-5,CASSLARGGGGETQYF
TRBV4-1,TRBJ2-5,CASSQEIVGQGGTQYF
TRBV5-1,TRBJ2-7,CASSLAGGSSYEQYF
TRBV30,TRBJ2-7,CAWSPGGRYEQYF
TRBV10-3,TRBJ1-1,CAGSGTENTEAFF
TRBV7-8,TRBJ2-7,CASSFPGQGSYEQYF
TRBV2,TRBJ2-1,CASMTGGVNEQFF
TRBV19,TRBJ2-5,CASSSRQEQETQYF
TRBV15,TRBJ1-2,CATSRGGRVSANYGYTF
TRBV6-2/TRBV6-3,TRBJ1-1,CASSSFNRGQNTEAFF
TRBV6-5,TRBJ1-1,CASSYSIDGGSEAFF
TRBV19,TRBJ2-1,CASKRSSYNEQFF
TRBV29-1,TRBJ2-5,CSVAQGKETQYF
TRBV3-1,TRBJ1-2,CASSDRLANYGYTF
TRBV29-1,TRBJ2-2,CSVRTQEGTGELFF
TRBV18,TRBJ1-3,CASSPQPAGQTTDTIYF
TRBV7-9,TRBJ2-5,CASSSLGGTFQETQYF
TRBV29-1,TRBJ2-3,CSGLLAGGTDTQYF